These 30 T cell receptor beta chains were sequenced from one sample in a study of blood T cell repertoires in COVID-19. Using immunoSEQ multiplex PCR, the repertoire was profiled, and TCRdb retains in-frame clones only, with some absent. The sample has 200,000 to 250,000 clones; 82% are singletons. Sequenced: peripheral blood. Source of these receptors: a woman in her thirties or forties with acute or convalescent COVID-19.

This clone was recorded at least ten times. The genes are TRBV11-2 and TRBJ2-2; TRBD1 matches at 7 bases. The ends lost 4 bases at V and 1 base at J; junction bases unmatched: 3. The length of the CDR3 is 15 residues. Germline V gives CDR1 SGHAT, CDR2 FQNNGV. The CDR3: CASSSRQGNTGELFF. In DNA form, the CDR3 reads TGTGCCAGCAGCTCCCGACAGGGGAACACCGGGGAGCTGTTTTTT.

This clone was picked up a small number of times. The V gene is TRBV10-1, the J gene TRBJ2-1; 9 bases fit TRBD1. The ends lost 3 bases at V and 3 bases at J; junction bases unmatched: 3. This CDR3 spans 15 amino acids. Germline V gene sequence: CDR1 WNHNN, CDR2 SYGVQD (reference sequence). Here the CDR3 DNA reads TGCGCCAGCAGTGAAAGGACAGGGGACTACAATGAGCAGTTCTTC. It encodes CASSERTGDYNEQFF.

This rearrangement joins TRBV5-6 to TRBJ1-1; weak D call: TRBD1 (5 bases). CDR3 length: 15 residues. The germline V gene encodes CDR1 SGHDT and CDR2 YYEEEE. V gave up 2 bases and J gave up 4 bases, with 15 bases separating them. The CDR3 sequence is CASSFGAGSGTEAFF. As DNA, the CDR3 is TGTGCCAGCAGCTTTGGGGCAGGGTCGGGCACTGAAGCTTTCTTT.

This clone was recorded a few times. The chain carries TRBV29-1 and TRBJ2-7; 7 nucleotides agree with TRBD1. The CDR3 contains 15 residues. The ends lost 2 bases at V and 0 bases at J; junction bases unmatched: 7. Germline V CDR1 and CDR2: SQVTM, ANQGSEA. CDR3 coding DNA: TGCAGCGTTGAAAGGGAACAGGGGAGCTCCTACGAGCAGTACTTC. Translating gives CSVEREQGSSYEQYF.

The CDR3 nucleotides are TGTGCCAGCAGAAGACCCCGGGACAGGGGCTACGAGCAGTACTTC. Amino acid sequence: CASRRPRDRGYEQYF. This rearrangement joins TRBV27 to TRBJ2-7; 10 bases line up with TRBD1. V dropped 6 bases and J dropped 3; count of bases not matched to a gene: 8. The CDR3 runs to 15 residues. CDR1 and CDR2 from the germline V gene are MNHEY and SMNVEV (reference sequence).

The rearrangement joins TRBV11-2 to TRBJ2-3; D may be TRBD2 (6 bases). The V end lost 6 bases, the J end lost 2 bases, and 24 bases lay between the germline ends. CDR1 and CDR2 from the germline V gene are SGHAT and FQNNGV. The CDR3 runs 18 residues. The CDR3 sequence is CASSSSTLALTSTDTQYF. The DNA for the CDR3 is TGTGCCAGCAGTTCTAGTACCCTAGCGCTAACATCCACAGATACGCAGTATTTT.

The rearrangement links TRBV9 to TRBJ1-2; D is perhaps TRBD1 (5 bases). This CDR3 has 15 residues. V dropped 0 bases and J dropped 7 bases, with 16 bases sitting between them. Germline CDR1 and CDR2: SGDLS and YYNGEE. CDR3 in amino acids: CASSVESRGRGGYTF. As DNA, the CDR3 is TGTGCCAGCAGCGTAGAATCACGGGGGAGGGGTGGCTACACCTTC. Full variable domain (outside the CDR3, taken from reference TRBV9 and TRBJ1-2): DSGVTQTPKHLITATGQRVTLRCSPRSGDLSVYWYQQSLDQGLQFLIQYYNGEERAKGNILERFSAQQFPDLHSELNLSSLELGDSALYFCASSVESRGRGGYTFGSGTRLTVV.

The chain uses TRBV19 and TRBJ2-5; D not certain. There are 13 residues in the CDR3. Trimming took off 5 bases at V and 2 bases at J, with 9 bases between the two ends. Germline assignment: CDR1 LNHDA and CDR2 SQIVND (reference sequence). The CDR3 DNA reads as TGTGCCAGTAGTCCTGGGCCTCAAGAGACCCAGTACTTC. Amino acids: CASSPGPQETQYF.

The chain recombines TRBV7-8 with TRBJ2-7; possibly TRBD1 for D (6 bases). The CDR3 has 13 residues. Germline V gives CDR1 SGHVS, CDR2 FQNEAQ. The germline V and J ends were trimmed by 5 bases and 4 bases, with 12 bases remaining between them. This CDR3 reads CASSPRTEYEQYF. DNA of the CDR3: TGTGCCAGCAGCCCCCGGACAGAATACGAGCAGTACTTC. Using reference TRBV7-8 and TRBJ2-7 for the parts outside the CDR3, the full variable domain is GAGVSQSPRYKVAKRGQDVALRCDPISGHVSLFWYQQALGQGPEFLTYFQNEAQLDKSGLPSDRFFAERPEGSVSTLKIQRTQQEDSAVYLCASSPRTEYEQYFGPGTRLTVT.

The chain joins TRBV12-3 or TRBV12-4 to TRBJ1-5, with D possibly matching TRBD1 (5 bases). The length of the CDR3 is 12 residues. Trimming shortened V by 5 bases and J by 6 bases, and 8 bases separated the two germline ends. Written as DNA, the CDR3 is TGTGCCAGCAGTCTGACAGCTCAGCCCCAGCATTTT. Translating gives CASSLTAQPQHF.

This clone was detected only once. This rearrangement joins TRBV24-1 to TRBJ2-1; D might be TRBD2 (7 bases). Germline CDR1 is KGHDR and CDR2 is SFDVKD. The CDR3 is made up of 18 amino acids. V was cut by 0 bases and J by 0 bases, with 14 bases left in between. The CDR3 here is CATSDLRGGISSYNEQFF. The CDR3 DNA reads TGTGCCACCAGTGATTTGAGGGGGGGTATAAGCTCCTACAATGAGCAGTTCTTC.

The chain couples TRBV19 to TRBJ1-2; D not resolved. The germline V gene encodes CDR1 LNHDA and CDR2 SQIVND (reference sequence). The CDR3 is made up of 12 amino acids. V lost 3 bases and J lost 4, with 6 bases in between. In DNA, the CDR3 is TGTGCCAGTAGTATCCCCCGCTATGGCTACACCTTC. It translates to CASSIPRYGYTF.

The CDR3 region is CASSLNQGFEAFF. For the CDR3, the DNA is TGCGCCAGCAGCTTAAACCAGGGATTTGAAGCTTTCTTT. The rearrangement joins TRBV5-1 to TRBJ1-1; D possibly corresponds to TRBD1 (5 bases). Trimming took 2 bases from V and 7 from J, leaving 12 bases between them. The CDR3 spans 13 residues. Germline values: CDR1 SGHRS, CDR2 YFSETQ. Filled out from reference TRBV5-1 and TRBJ1-1, the complete variable domain reads KAGVTQTPRYLIKTRGQQVTLSCSPISGHRSVSWYQQTPGQGLQFLFEYFSETQRNKGNFPGRFSGRQFSNSRSEMNVSTLELGDSALYLCASSLNQGFEAFFGQGTRLTVV.

The chain recombines TRBV5-1 with TRBJ2-1, with a possible D match to TRBD1 (6 bases). Trimming cost V 3 bases and J 8 bases, with 12 bases left between them. The CDR3 length is 13 residues. Germline V gene lookup returns CDR1 SGHRS and CDR2 YFSETQ. The CDR3 here is CASSSDRPDEQFF. The CDR3 DNA reads TGCGCCAGCAGCTCGGACAGACCCGATGAGCAGTTCTTC.

V is TRBV7-9 and J is TRBJ2-1, with D possibly being TRBD2 (5 bases). This CDR3 is built from 14 residues. The V gene lost 5 bases and the J gene lost 10 bases, with 18 bases spanning the gap. CDR1 is SEHNR, CDR2 FQNEAQ, per germline (reference sequence). The CDR3: CASSTPEGVREQFF. The CDR3 nucleotides are TGTGCCAGCAGCACCCCCGAGGGAGTACGCGAGCAGTTCTTC.

The genes are TRBV15 and TRBJ1-1; tentative D call: TRBD1 (6 bases). From germline, CDR1 is LNHNV and CDR2 YYDKDF (reference sequence). The CDR3 runs 14 residues. V was pared by 6 bases and J by 11 bases, with 22 bases between. The DNA of the CDR3 is TGTGCCACCAGTCCCTCGGCGGGGGCCTGGGGGGCTTTCTTT. Translation: CATSPSAGAWGAFF.

This clone was seen a handful of times. The chain employs TRBV30 and TRBJ1-6; D remains ambiguous. V shed 1 base and J shed 9 bases, with 10 bases lying between them. CDR3 length equals 13 residues. CDR1 and CDR2 from the germline V gene are GTSNPN and SVGIG (reference sequence). CDR3 sequence: CAWSGGRLSPLHF. DNA for the CDR3: TGTGCCTGGAGTGGTGGCAGGCTTTCACCCCTCCACTTT.

Here the CDR3 DNA reads TGTGCCAGCAGCCGTTCGGGACAAGCTACAACTAATGAAAAACTGTTTTTT. It yields the protein CASSRSGQATTNEKLFF. The rearrangement links TRBV11-2 to TRBJ1-4; D possibly corresponds to TRBD1 (6 bases). The CDR3 spans 17 residues. V lost 5 bases to trimming and J lost 0 bases, with 16 bases between them. The germline V gene has CDR1 SGHAT and CDR2 FQNNGV.

The chain recombines TRBV4-2 with TRBJ2-7, with D possibly being TRBD1 (5 bases). Trimming left V 4 bases short and J 3 bases short, with 22 bases between. CDR3 length equals 17 residues. Germline V gene lookup returns CDR1 LGHNA and CDR2 YNFKEQ. CDR3 residues: CASSPTGHLQGFYEQYF. For the CDR3, the DNA is TGTGCCAGCAGCCCAACAGGACATTTGCAGGGATTCTACGAGCAGTACTTC.

The chain employs TRBV6-1 and TRBJ1-4; no clear D gene. Trimming removed 3 bases from V and 8 bases from J, with 16 bases in between. CDR1 is MNHNS and CDR2 is SASEGT in the germline V gene. CDR3 size: 15 residues. In DNA form, the CDR3 reads TGTGCCAGCAGTGAGGCGCCCCAGGCAAGAGAAAAACTGTTTTTT. Encoded protein: CASSEAPQAREKLFF.

This chain joins TRBV7-9 and TRBJ1-3, with D perhaps TRBD1 (5 bases). Germline V gives CDR1 SEHNR, CDR2 FQNEAQ (reference sequence). V was shortened by 5 bases and J by 4 bases, with 12 bases between the two germline ends. This CDR3 has 14 residues. CDR3 nucleotide sequence: TGTGCCAGCAGCCCCATAGGGGCAGGAAACACCATATATTTT. Its protein product is CASSPIGAGNTIYF.

The V gene is TRBV18, the J gene TRBJ2-5; 14 nucleotides line up with TRBD2. V dropped 5 bases and J dropped 3; count of bases not matched to a gene: 2. CDR1 KGHSH and CDR2 LQKENI come from the germline V gene. The CDR3 totals 15 residues. DNA of the CDR3: TGTGCCAGCTCATCGACTAGCGGGAGGGAAGAGACCCAGTACTTC. Amino acid sequence: CASSSTSGREETQYF.

V is TRBV5-4 and J is TRBJ2-1; maybe TRBD2 (5 bases). The CDR3 covers 12 residues. The germline V gene has CDR1 SGHNT and CDR2 YYREEE (reference sequence). The V end was cut by 0 bases, the J end by 10 bases, with 8 bases between. The CDR3 sequence: CASSLDRGEQFF. The CDR3 DNA reads as TGTGCCAGCAGCTTGGATCGCGGGGAGCAGTTCTTC.

The chain carries TRBV15 and TRBJ2-7; maybe TRBD1 (6 bases). The germline V gene encodes CDR1 LNHNV and CDR2 YYDKDF (reference sequence). CDR3 length equals 14 residues. Trimming pared 5 bases from V and 4 bases from J, leaving 15 bases between. The DNA for the CDR3 is TGTGCCACCAGCGGGGACACTAACTTTTACGAGCAGTACTTC. This gives the protein CATSGDTNFYEQYF.

The genes are TRBV19 and TRBJ2-3; perhaps TRBD1 as D (5 bases). The germline V gene has CDR1 LNHDA and CDR2 SQIVND (reference sequence). V was shortened by 2 bases and J by 8 bases, with 14 bases between the two germline ends. The CDR3 runs to 14 residues. The chain's CDR3 is CASSILGLEATQYF. The CDR3 region has the DNA TGTGCCAGTAGTATATTGGGGCTTGAGGCTACGCAGTATTTT.

V and J are TRBV2 and TRBJ1-2, with 7 bases matching TRBD1. Germline-derived CDR1 and CDR2 are SNHLY and FYNNEI. With V trimmed by 4 bases and J by 9 bases, 8 bases remained unmatched. This CDR3 contains 13 residues. CDR3 region: CASSADREVSYTF. Written as DNA, the CDR3 is TGTGCCAGCAGTGCCGACAGGGAGGTTAGCTACACCTTC.

This clone has at least ten counts. The gene calls are TRBV6-5 and TRBJ1-2; unclear D gene. Germline V gene data show CDR1 as MNHEY and CDR2 as SVGAGI. The CDR3 totals 16 residues. Trimming pared 0 bases from V and 6 bases from J, leaving 17 bases between. The CDR3 here is CASSYSVTKSLNGYTF. The CDR3 DNA reads as TGTGCCAGCAGTTACTCGGTGACAAAGAGTTTGAATGGCTACACCTTC.

This clone was detected a few times. V gene TRBV6-2 or TRBV6-3 combines with J gene TRBJ2-7, with D perhaps TRBD2 (6 bases). Germline loops: CDR1 MNHEY, CDR2 SVGEGT. CDR3 length: 18 amino acids. The ends were cut back, 0 bases at V and 0 bases at J, with 18 bases in the middle. Here the CDR3 reads CASSYSIAGRRSSYEQYF. The CDR3 region has the DNA TGTGCCAGCAGTTACTCCATCGCAGGGAGGCGTAGCTCCTACGAGCAGTACTTC.

CDR3 loop: CASGTDTEAFF. The CDR3 coding sequence is TGTGCCAGCGGGACAGACACTGAAGCTTTCTTT. The chain couples TRBV3-1 (or the pseudogene TRBV3-2) to TRBJ1-1; TRBD1 agrees at 7 bases. Trimming took 8 bases from V and 3 from J; bases not matched to a gene: 0. Germline CDR1 and CDR2: LGHDT and YNNKEL (reference sequence). The CDR3 runs to 11 residues.

This CDR3 reads CASSAGAGGHYGYTF. CDR3 sequence (DNA): TGTGCCAGCAGTGCCGGGGCAGGGGGCCACTATGGCTACACCTTC. The genes are TRBV25-1 and TRBJ1-2; 8 bases are shared with TRBD1. The CDR3 covers 15 residues. The V and J ends lost 4 bases and 3 bases, in that order; junction bases with no gene match: 7. The germline V gene has CDR1 MGHDK and CDR2 SYGVNS.